The 29 T cell receptor beta chains below all came from one sample that was sequenced in a study of blood T cell repertoires in COVID-19. Measured with immunoSEQ multiplex PCR; TCRdb has only the in-frame clones, and not every one. Of about 220,000 clones listed, approximately 82% were seen once; the top ten hold about 9.7%. Sequenced: peripheral blood. All receptors derive from a man aged 50 to 60 with active or convalescent COVID-19.

V usage is TRBV2 and J usage is TRBJ1-2, with TRBD1 identical over 11 bases. Germline V gene data show CDR1 as SNHLY and CDR2 as FYNNEI. There are 20 residues in the CDR3. V lost 4 bases, J lost 2 bases, and 18 bases stayed unmatched. The DNA of the CDR3 is TGTGCCAGCAGTGTATGGGGACAGGGGGGGATCGTTAATGTAAACTATGGCTACACCTTC. This codes for CASSVWGQGGIVNVNYGYTF.

The V and J genes are TRBV2 and TRBJ2-1; TRBD1 aligns across 7 bases. CDR1 is SNHLY, CDR2 FYNNEI, per germline. V trimming: 5 bases; J trimming: 3 bases; junction bases outside the gene matches: 1. CDR3 length: 13 amino acids. The CDR3 coding sequence is TGTGCCAGCAGTTGGGACAGCTACAATGAGCAGTTCTTC. This translates into CASSWDSYNEQFF.

V usage is TRBV2 and J usage is TRBJ2-5; 8 bases line up with TRBD1. Germline V gives CDR1 SNHLY, CDR2 FYNNEI. V was clipped by 7 bases and J by 4 bases; unmatched bases: 11. This CDR3 region has 15 residues. The CDR3 loop is CASKFWTGPLETQYF. CDR3 nucleotides: TGTGCCAGCAAGTTCTGGACAGGGCCGTTAGAGACCCAGTACTTC.

This chain links TRBV11-2 with TRBJ2-1; 11 nucleotides align to TRBD2. This CDR3 has 16 residues. J gave up 6 bases and V 1 base, and 5 bases lay outside the gene matches. The V gene's germline CDR1 is SGHAT and CDR2 FQNNGV. The CDR3 bases are TGTGCCAGCAGCTTAGTCGGGACTAGCGGTTTCAATGAGCAGTTCTTC. It encodes CASSLVGTSGFNEQFF.

This rearrangement joins TRBV7-9 to TRBJ2-2; tentatively, D is TRBD2 (5 bases). V lost 5 bases, J lost 4 bases, and 20 bases lay in between. The CDR3 is 17 residues long. Germline loops: CDR1 SEHNR, CDR2 FQNEAQ (reference sequence). This chain's CDR3 is CASSPVGRGSSTGELFF. The CDR3 DNA reads as TGTGCCAGCAGCCCAGTAGGTCGCGGGTCCTCCACCGGGGAGCTGTTTTTT. Full variable domain (missing parts from reference TRBV7-9 and TRBJ2-2): DTGVSQNPRHKITKRGQNVTFRCDPISEHNRLYWYRQTLGQGPEFLTYFQNEAQLEKSRLLSDRFSAERPKGSFSTLEIQRTEQGDSAMYLCASSPVGRGSSTGELFFGEGSRLTVL.

V and J are TRBV18 and TRBJ2-7; 8 bases are shared with TRBD1. Germline V gene sequence: CDR1 KGHSH, CDR2 LQKENI. CDR3 length: 15 amino acids. Trimming at V came to 3 bases and at J to 5 bases, leaving 9 bases not matched to a gene. The CDR3: CASSPISGQGNEQYF. The CDR3 DNA reads TGTGCCAGCTCACCTATCTCCGGACAGGGCAACGAGCAGTACTTC.

The V and J genes are TRBV6-5 and TRBJ2-3, with unresolved D. The germline V gene encodes CDR1 MNHEY and CDR2 SVGAGI. Trimming left V 0 bases short and J 0 bases short, with 10 bases between. The CDR3 has 16 amino acids. This CDR3 is CASSYSWQFSTDTQYF. DNA for the CDR3: TGTGCCAGCAGTTACTCGTGGCAGTTCAGCACAGATACGCAGTATTTT.

The chain links TRBV7-3 to TRBJ2-2, with a weak D call TRBD1 (6 bases). The CDR3 spans 17 residues. With 4 bases removed from V and 2 bases from J, the gap between germline ends came to 17 bases. Germline V lookup: CDR1 SGHTA, CDR2 FQGTGA. The DNA for the CDR3 is TGTGCCAGCAGCTCCTCGTATGGACAGCCAAACACCGGGGAGCTGTTTTTT. It codes for CASSSSYGQPNTGELFF.

The chain uses TRBV28 and TRBJ2-7, with D perhaps TRBD2 (6 bases). Per germline, CDR1 MDHEN and CDR2 SYDVKM. Trimming pared 4 bases from V and 0 bases from J, leaving 10 bases between. The CDR3 consists of 14 residues. The CDR3 sequence is CASSSRDLSYEQYV. CDR3 nucleotides: TGTGCCAGCAGTTCGCGGGACCTCTCCTACGAGCAGTACGTC.

The chain recombines TRBV18 with TRBJ2-7, with no clear D. Germline assignment: CDR1 KGHSH and CDR2 LQKENI. The CDR3 has 15 amino acids. V was cut by 1 base and J by 0 bases, with 10 bases left in between. The CDR3 region has the DNA TGTGCCAGCTCACCACTCCAAGCAAACTCCTACGAGCAGTACTTC. Amino acids: CASSPLQANSYEQYF.

The chain joins TRBV9 to TRBJ2-7; 9 nucleotides match TRBD2. Germline-derived CDR1 and CDR2 are SGDLS and YYNGEE. The CDR3 has 14 residues. V trimming: 3 bases; J trimming: 8 bases; junction bases outside the gene matches: 9. CDR3 DNA: TGTGCCAGCAGCGCCGATTCTAGCGGGATCAAGCAGTACTTC. Residues: CASSADSSGIKQYF.

This clone was observed once. The rearrangement links TRBV27 to TRBJ2-2; TRBD2 matches 12 bases. The V segment lost 6 bases and the J segment 0 bases; nucleotides outside the gene matches: 11. CDR1 and CDR2 from the germline V gene are MNHEY and SMNVEV (reference sequence). The length of the CDR3 is 19 residues. The CDR3 loop reads CASSSSGLAGYANTGELFF. As DNA, the CDR3 is TGTGCCAGCAGCTCCTCGGGACTAGCGGGTTACGCGAACACCGGGGAGCTGTTTTTT.

This rearrangement joins TRBV19 to TRBJ2-7, with D possibly TRBD1 on 5 matching bases. V was shortened by 6 bases and J by 1 base, with 10 bases between the two germline ends. The CDR3 has 13 residues. CDR1 is LNHDA and CDR2 is SQIVND in the germline V gene (reference sequence). The CDR3: CASSYDRSYEQYF. CDR3 coding DNA: TGTGCCAGTAGCTACGACAGATCCTACGAGCAGTACTTC.

V gene TRBV6-5 combines with J gene TRBJ1-1; 8 bases are a match to TRBD1. CDR1 and CDR2 (germline): MNHEY, SVGAGI. J gave up 5 bases and V 7 bases, and 9 bases lay outside the gene matches. The CDR3 runs 14 residues. CDR3 in amino acids: CASTRGQGRTEAFF. CDR3 nucleotide sequence: TGTGCCAGCACCAGGGGGCAGGGGCGGACTGAAGCTTTCTTT.

V gene TRBV29-1 combines with J gene TRBJ1-1; 7 bases are a match to TRBD1. CDR1 and CDR2 (germline): SQVTM, ANQGSEA. The CDR3 sequence is 13 residues long. J was trimmed by 3 bases and V by 7 bases; bases with no gene match: 8. CDR3 in DNA: TGCAGCGCAAGAGACAGGGCGGACACTGAAGCTTTCTTT. Its protein is CSARDRADTEAFF.

The CDR3 spells CASSSEVLAGVSYNEQFF. As DNA, the CDR3 is TGTGCCAGCAGTTCGGAGGTACTAGCGGGAGTGTCCTACAATGAGCAGTTCTTC. The J gene is TRBJ2-1, the V gene TRBV6-2 or TRBV6-3, with 11 bases fitting TRBD2. Germline CDR1 is MNHEY and CDR2 is SVGEGT. V dropped 4 bases and J dropped 1; count of bases not matched to a gene: 9. CDR3 length: 18 residues.

The chain carries TRBV24-1 and TRBJ2-1; 13 positions agree with TRBD2. Germline V gives CDR1 KGHDR, CDR2 SFDVKD. CDR3 length equals 19 residues. J gave up 3 bases and V 1 base, and 8 bases lay outside the gene matches. The CDR3 region is CATSDFPKGLAGDYNEQFF. The CDR3 region has the DNA TGTGCCACCAGTGATTTTCCAAAAGGACTAGCGGGAGACTACAATGAGCAGTTCTTC.

The chain combines TRBV7-9 with TRBJ2-2, with no clear D. The CDR3 is 13 residues long. V lost 5 bases, J lost 10 bases, and 14 bases lay in between. Per germline, CDR1 SEHNR and CDR2 FQNEAQ (reference sequence). CDR3 bases: TGTGCCAGCAGCCCAGGAACGGAACAGGAGCTGTTTTTT. Translating it yields CASSPGTEQELFF.

This clone was observed a handful of times. V and J are TRBV7-9 and TRBJ1-6, with 9 bases lining up with TRBD1. Unmatched junction bases numbered 8, after V lost 4 bases and J lost 10 bases. Germline assignment: CDR1 SEHNR and CDR2 FQNEAQ (reference sequence). The CDR3 has 15 amino acids. In DNA, the CDR3 is TGTGCCAGCAGCTCCGGACAGGGGCTAAGGTCACCCCTCCACTTT. It specifies CASSSGQGLRSPLHF.

V usage is TRBV10-3 and J usage is TRBJ1-5; D is unclear. CDR1 is ENHRY, CDR2 SYGVKD, per germline. The V end lost 8 bases, the J end lost 5 bases, and 16 bases lay between the germline ends. This CDR3 is built from 14 residues. Written as DNA, the CDR3 is TGTGCCATCTCGGTTGATCGATCCCATCAGCCCCAGCATTTT. It codes for CAISVDRSHQPQHF.

This rearrangement joins TRBV27 to TRBJ1-2; D possibly corresponds to TRBD1 (5 bases). Germline-derived CDR1 and CDR2 are MNHEY and SMNVEV (reference sequence). CDR3 length: 17 amino acids. The ends were cut back, 3 bases at V and 3 bases at J, with 20 bases in the middle. CDR3 loop: CASSFSPLLRQHYGYTF. The CDR3, as DNA: TGTGCCAGCAGTTTTTCTCCCCTACTTCGACAGCACTATGGCTACACCTTC.

The rearrangement uses TRBV18 and TRBJ2-6; 9 nucleotides line up with TRBD1. The CDR3 length is 18 residues. Germline loops: CDR1 KGHSH, CDR2 LQKENI. The V gene end was trimmed by 3 bases and the J gene end by 1 base; junction bases not matched to a gene: 7. As DNA, the CDR3 is TGTGCCAGCTCACCTACCGGGACAGGGTTATCTGGGGCCAACGTCCTGACTTTC. The encoded protein is CASSPTGTGLSGANVLTF.

The genes are TRBV6-6 and TRBJ2-1; TRBD2 agrees at 12 bases. The germline CDR1 and CDR2 sequences are MNHNY and SVGAGI (reference sequence). V gave up 6 bases and J gave up 0 bases; unmatched junction bases: 15. CDR3 length: 20 residues. This chain's CDR3 is CASSRPELAGGRSSYNEQFF. The CDR3 DNA follows: TGTGCCAGCAGCCGACCAGAGCTAGCGGGGGGGCGGAGCTCCTACAATGAGCAGTTCTTC.

The J gene is TRBJ1-1, the V gene TRBV7-3; 8 nucleotides agree with TRBD1. Unmatched junction bases numbered 7, after V lost 3 bases and J lost 1 base. This CDR3 spans 16 amino acids. CDR1 and CDR2 from the germline V gene are SGHTA and FQGTGA. CDR3 DNA sequence: TGTGCCAGCAGCTTCCCAGGGGGCGGAGAGAACACTGAAGCTTTCTTT. It encodes CASSFPGGGENTEAFF.

The genes are TRBV6-5 and TRBJ1-3, with 9 nucleotides matching TRBD1. The V gene's germline CDR1 is MNHEY and CDR2 SVGAGI. The CDR3 is made up of 15 amino acids. J gave up 3 bases and V 6 bases, and 6 bases lay outside the gene matches. The CDR3 bases are TGTGCCAGCAGCTTAGGGACAGGGTATGGAAACACCATATATTTT. Amino acids: CASSLGTGYGNTIYF.

V usage is TRBV6-4 and J usage is TRBJ2-7; weak D call: TRBD1 (5 bases). V gave up 3 bases and J gave up 6 bases, with 9 bases separating them. CDR1 is MRHNA and CDR2 is SNTAGT in the germline V gene. The CDR3 sequence is 12 residues long. CDR3 in DNA: TGTGCCAGCAGTGATAGGGGCTTCGAGCAGTACTTC. This codes for CASSDRGFEQYF.

The chain recombines TRBV5-4 with TRBJ1-6; the D gene is possibly TRBD1 (6 bases). This CDR3 has 13 amino acids. V was pared by 4 bases and J by 8 bases, with 10 bases between. Germline CDR1 reads SGHNT; CDR2 reads YYREEE (reference sequence). The CDR3 DNA follows: TGTGCCAGCAGCCTTTACAGGGATTCACCCCTCCACTTT. Translated, it gives CASSLYRDSPLHF. The full variable domain, its missing parts supplied by reference TRBV5-4 and TRBJ1-6, is ETGVTQSPTHLIKTRGQQVTLRCSSQSGHNTVSWYQQALGQGPQFIFQYYREEENGRGNFPPRFSGLQFPNYSSELNVNALELDDSALYLCASSLYRDSPLHFGNGTRLTVT.

This clone has only a few counts. The genes are TRBV2 and TRBJ2-7; 11 bases map to TRBD2. V lost 5 bases and J lost 5; bases outside the gene matches: 11. The length of the CDR3 is 16 residues. Germline values: CDR1 SNHLY, CDR2 FYNNEI. The CDR3 is CASSTRGSGRANEQYF. CDR3 DNA sequence: TGTGCCAGCAGTACCCGGGGTAGCGGGAGGGCGAACGAGCAGTACTTC.

The chain links TRBV7-9 to TRBJ1-3; TRBD1 matches 7 bases. The V gene end was trimmed by 3 bases and the J gene end by 8 bases; junction bases not matched to a gene: 7. Germline values: CDR1 SEHNR, CDR2 FQNEAQ (reference sequence). The CDR3 contains 14 residues. CDR3 loop: CASSLVGGLDTIYF. The CDR3 DNA follows: TGTGCCAGCAGCTTGGTAGGGGGCTTGGACACCATATATTTT.